Reported below is one T cell receptor (beta chain). Its specificity is not known. The sample originates from a study of T cell responses to AZD1222 COVID-19 vaccine. Study-level points and caveats: All repertoire sampling was performed exclusively after the peak T cell response.

V was trimmed by 4 bases and J by 2 bases, leaving 12 bases between them. This CDR3 contains 15 residues. Germline assignment: CDR1 SQVTM and CDR2 ANQGSEA. This table comes from immunoSEQ multiplex PCR, and its TCRdb copy is limited to in-frame clones, with some not included. The repertoire consists of some 120,000 clones, with 80% to 90% occurring once and the leading ten covering 3% to 4%. The genes are TRBV29-1 and TRBJ2-6, with D unclear. The sequenced sample was peripheral blood, obtained on day 0 of MenACWY control vaccination. The sequence came from an adult in good health. CDR3 sequence (DNA): TGCAGCGTTGGCCATTTAGGCGCTGGGGCCAACGTCCTGACTTTC. Its protein product is CSVGHLGAGANVLTF. The full variable domain, rest sourced from reference TRBV29-1 and TRBJ2-6, is SAVISQKPSRDICQRGTSLTIQCQVDSQVTMMFWYRQQPGQSLTLIATANQGSEATYESGFVIDKFPISRPNLTFSTLTVSNMSPEDSSIYLCSVGHLGAGANVLTFGAGSRLTVL.